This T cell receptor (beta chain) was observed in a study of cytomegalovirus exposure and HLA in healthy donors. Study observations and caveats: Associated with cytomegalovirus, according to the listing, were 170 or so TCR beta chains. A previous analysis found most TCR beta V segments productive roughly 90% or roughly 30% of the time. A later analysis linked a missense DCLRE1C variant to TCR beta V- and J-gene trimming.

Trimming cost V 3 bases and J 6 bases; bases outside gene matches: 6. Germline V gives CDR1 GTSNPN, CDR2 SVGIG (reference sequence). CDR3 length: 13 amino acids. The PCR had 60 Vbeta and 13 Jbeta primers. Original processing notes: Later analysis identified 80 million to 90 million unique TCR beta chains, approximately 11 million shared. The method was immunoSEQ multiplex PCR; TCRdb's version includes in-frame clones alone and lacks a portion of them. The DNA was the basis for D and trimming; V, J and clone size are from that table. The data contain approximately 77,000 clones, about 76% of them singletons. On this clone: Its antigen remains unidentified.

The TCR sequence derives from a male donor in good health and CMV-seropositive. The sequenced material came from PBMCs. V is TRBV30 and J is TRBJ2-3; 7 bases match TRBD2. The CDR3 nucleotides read TGTGCCTGGAGGGCCACCGGGGGGGATACGCAGTATTTT. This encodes CAWRATGGDTQYF.